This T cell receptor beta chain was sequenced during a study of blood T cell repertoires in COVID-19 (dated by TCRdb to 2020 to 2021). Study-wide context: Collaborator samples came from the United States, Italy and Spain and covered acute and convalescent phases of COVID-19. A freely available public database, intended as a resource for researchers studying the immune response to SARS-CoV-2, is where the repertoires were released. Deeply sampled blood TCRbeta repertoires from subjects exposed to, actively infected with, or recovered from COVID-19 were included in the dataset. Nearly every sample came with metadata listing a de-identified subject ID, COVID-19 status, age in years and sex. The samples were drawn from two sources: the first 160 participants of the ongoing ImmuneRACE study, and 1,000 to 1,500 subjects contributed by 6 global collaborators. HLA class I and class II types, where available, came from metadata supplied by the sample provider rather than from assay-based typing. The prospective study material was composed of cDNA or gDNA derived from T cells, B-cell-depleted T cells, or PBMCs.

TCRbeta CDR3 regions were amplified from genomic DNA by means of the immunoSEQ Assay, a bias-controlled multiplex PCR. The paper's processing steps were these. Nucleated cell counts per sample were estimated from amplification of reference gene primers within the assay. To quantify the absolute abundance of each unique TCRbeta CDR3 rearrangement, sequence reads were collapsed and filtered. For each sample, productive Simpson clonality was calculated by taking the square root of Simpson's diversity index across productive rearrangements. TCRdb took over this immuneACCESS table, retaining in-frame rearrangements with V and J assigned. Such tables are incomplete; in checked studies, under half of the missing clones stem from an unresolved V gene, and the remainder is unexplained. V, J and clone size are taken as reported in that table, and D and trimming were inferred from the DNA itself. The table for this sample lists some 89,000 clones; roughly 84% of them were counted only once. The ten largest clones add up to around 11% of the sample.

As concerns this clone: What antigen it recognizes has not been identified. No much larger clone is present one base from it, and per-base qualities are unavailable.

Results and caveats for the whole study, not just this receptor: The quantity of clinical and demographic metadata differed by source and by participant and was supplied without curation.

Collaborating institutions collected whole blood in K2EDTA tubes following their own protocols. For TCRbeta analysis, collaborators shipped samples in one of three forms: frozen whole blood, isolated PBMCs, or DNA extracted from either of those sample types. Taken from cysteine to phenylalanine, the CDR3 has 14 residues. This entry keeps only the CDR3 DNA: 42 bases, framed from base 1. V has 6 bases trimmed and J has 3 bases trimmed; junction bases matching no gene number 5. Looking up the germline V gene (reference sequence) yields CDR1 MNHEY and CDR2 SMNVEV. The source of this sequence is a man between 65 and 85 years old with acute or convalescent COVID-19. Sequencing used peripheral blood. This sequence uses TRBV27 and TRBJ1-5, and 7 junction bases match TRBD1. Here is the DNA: TGTGCCAGCAGCCCGACAGGGACCAATCAGCCCCAGCATTTT. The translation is CASSPTGTNQPQHF.